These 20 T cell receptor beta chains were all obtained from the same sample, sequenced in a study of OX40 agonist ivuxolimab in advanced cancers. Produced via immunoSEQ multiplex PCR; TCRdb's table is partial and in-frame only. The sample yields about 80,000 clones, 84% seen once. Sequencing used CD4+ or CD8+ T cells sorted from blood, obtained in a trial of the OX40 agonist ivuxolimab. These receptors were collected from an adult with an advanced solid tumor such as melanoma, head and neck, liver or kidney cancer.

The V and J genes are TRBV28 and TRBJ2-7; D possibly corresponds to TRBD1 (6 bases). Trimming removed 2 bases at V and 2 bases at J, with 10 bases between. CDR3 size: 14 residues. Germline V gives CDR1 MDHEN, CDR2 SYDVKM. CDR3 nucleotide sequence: TGTGCCAGCAGTTTAGTGGACAGTGCCTACGAGCAGTACTTC. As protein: CASSLVDSAYEQYF.

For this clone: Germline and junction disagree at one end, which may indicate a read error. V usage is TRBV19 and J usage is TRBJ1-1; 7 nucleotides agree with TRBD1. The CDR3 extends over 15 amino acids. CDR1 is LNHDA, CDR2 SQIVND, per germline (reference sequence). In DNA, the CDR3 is TGTGCCAGTGGTATCGGGGGACAGCGTAACACTGAAGCTTTCTTT. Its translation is CASGIGGQRNTEAFF.

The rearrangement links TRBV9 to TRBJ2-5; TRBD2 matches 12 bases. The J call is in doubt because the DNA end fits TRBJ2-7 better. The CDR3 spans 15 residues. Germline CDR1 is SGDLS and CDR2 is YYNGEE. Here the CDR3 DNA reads TGTGCCAGCAGCGTAGGGACTAGCGGGGTCTACGAGCAGTACTTC. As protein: CASSVGTSGVYEQYF.

CDR3 DNA: TGCAGCGTTGTACTAGCGGGAGGAGGAGAGCAGTTCTTC. Its protein product is CSVVLAGGGEQFF. This chain uses TRBV29-1 with TRBJ2-1; 12 bases line up with TRBD2. Germline loops: CDR1 SQVTM, CDR2 ANQGSEA. The J segment lost 10 bases and the V segment lost 4 bases, leaving 5 bases of the junction unmatched. This CDR3 has 13 amino acids.

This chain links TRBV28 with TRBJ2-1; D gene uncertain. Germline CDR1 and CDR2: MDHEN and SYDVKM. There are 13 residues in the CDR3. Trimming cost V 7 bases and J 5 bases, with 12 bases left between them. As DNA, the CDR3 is TGTGCCAGCAACCCAGGTCAAAACAATGAGCAGTTCTTC. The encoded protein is CASNPGQNNEQFF. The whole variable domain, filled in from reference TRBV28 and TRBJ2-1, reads DVKVTQSSRYLVKRTGEKVFLECVQDMDHENMFWYRQDPGLGLRLIYFSYDVKMKEKGDIPEGYSVSREKKERFSLILESASTNQTSMYLCASNPGQNNEQFFGPGTRLTVL.

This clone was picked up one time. The CDR3 region is CASRKSDRGEEGEQYF. For the CDR3, the DNA is TGTGCCAGTAGGAAATCCGACAGGGGAGAGGAGGGGGAGCAGTACTTC. The genes are TRBV19 and TRBJ2-7, with 8 nucleotides matching TRBD1. Germline CDR1 and CDR2: LNHDA and SQIVND (reference sequence). Trimming at V came to 6 bases and at J to 7 bases, leaving 17 bases not matched to a gene. The CDR3 runs 16 residues.

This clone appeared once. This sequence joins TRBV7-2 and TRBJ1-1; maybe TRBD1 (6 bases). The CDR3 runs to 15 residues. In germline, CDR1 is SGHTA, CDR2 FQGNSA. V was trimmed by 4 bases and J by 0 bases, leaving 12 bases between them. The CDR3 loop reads CASSSKGVMNTEAFF. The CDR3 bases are TGTGCCAGCAGCTCAAAGGGGGTGATGAACACTGAAGCTTTCTTT.

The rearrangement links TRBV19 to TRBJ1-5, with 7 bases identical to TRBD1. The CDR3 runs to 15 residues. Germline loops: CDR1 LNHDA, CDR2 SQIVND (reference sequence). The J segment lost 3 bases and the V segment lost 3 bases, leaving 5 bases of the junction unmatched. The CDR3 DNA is TGTGCCAGTAGTATGGGCAGGGGGTTCAATCAGCCCCAGCATTTT. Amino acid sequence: CASSMGRGFNQPQHF.

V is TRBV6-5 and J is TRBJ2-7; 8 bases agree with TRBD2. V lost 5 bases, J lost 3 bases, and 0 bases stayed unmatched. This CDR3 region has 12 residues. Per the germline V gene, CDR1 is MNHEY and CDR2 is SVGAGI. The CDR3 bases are TGTGCCAGCAGTCGGGGGGGCTACGAGCAGTACTTC. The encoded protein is CASSRGGYEQYF.

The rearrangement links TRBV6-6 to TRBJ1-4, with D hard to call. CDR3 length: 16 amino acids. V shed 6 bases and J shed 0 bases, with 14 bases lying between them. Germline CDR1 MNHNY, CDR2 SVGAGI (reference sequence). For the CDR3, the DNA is TGTGCCAGCAGCCTCAGTACGGGATCAACTAATGAAAAACTGTTTTTT. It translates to CASSLSTGSTNEKLFF.

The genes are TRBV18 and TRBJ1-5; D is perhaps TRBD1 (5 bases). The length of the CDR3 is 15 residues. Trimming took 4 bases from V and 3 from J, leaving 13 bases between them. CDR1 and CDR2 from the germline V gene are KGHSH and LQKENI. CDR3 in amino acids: CASSLGTDHNQPQHF. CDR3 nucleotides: TGTGCCAGCTCACTAGGGACGGACCACAATCAGCCCCAGCATTTT.

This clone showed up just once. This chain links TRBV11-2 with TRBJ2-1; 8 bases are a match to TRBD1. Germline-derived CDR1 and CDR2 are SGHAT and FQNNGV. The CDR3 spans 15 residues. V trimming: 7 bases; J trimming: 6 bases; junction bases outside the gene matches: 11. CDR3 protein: CASTLDRVLGNEQFF. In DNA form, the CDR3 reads TGTGCCAGCACTCTGGACAGGGTGCTGGGCAATGAGCAGTTCTTC. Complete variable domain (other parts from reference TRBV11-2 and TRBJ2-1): EAGVAQSPRYKIIEKRQSVAFWCNPISGHATLYWYQQILGQGPKLLIQFQNNGVVDDSQLPKDRFSAERLKGVDSTLKIQPAKLEDSAVYLCASTLDRVLGNEQFFGPGTRLTVL.

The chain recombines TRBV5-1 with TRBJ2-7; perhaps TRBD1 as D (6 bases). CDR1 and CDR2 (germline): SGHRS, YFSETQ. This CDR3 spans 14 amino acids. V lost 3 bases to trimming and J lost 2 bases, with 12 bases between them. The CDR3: CASSYQGFAYEQYF. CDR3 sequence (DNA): TGCGCCAGCAGCTACCAGGGGTTCGCCTACGAGCAGTACTTC.

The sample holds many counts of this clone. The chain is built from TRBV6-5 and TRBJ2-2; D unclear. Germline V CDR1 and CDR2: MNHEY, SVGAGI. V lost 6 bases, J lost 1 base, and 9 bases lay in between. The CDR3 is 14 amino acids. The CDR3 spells CASRPGRNTGELFF. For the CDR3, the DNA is TGTGCCAGCAGACCCGGCCGGAACACCGGGGAGCTGTTTTTT.

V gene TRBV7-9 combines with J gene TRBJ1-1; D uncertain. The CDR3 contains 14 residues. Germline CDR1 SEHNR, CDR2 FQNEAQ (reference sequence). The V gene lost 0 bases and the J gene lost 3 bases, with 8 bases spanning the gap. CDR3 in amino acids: CASSLALSHTEAFF. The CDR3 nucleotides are TGTGCCAGCAGCTTAGCTCTCAGCCACACTGAAGCTTTCTTT. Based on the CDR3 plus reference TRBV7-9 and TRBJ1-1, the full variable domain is DTGVSQNPRHKITKRGQNVTFRCDPISEHNRLYWYRQTLGQGPEFLTYFQNEAQLEKSRLLSDRFSAERPKGSFSTLEIQRTEQGDSAMYLCASSLALSHTEAFFGQGTRLTVV.

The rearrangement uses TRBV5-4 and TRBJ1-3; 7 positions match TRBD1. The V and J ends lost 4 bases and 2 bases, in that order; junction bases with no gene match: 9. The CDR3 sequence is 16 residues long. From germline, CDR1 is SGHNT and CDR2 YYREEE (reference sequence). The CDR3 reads CASSARGQATGNTIYF. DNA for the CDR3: TGTGCCAGCAGCGCGAGAGGACAGGCCACTGGAAACACCATATATTTT. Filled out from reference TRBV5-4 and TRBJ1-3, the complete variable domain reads ETGVTQSPTHLIKTRGQQVTLRCSSQSGHNTVSWYQQALGQGPQFIFQYYREEENGRGNFPPRFSGLQFPNYSSELNVNALELDDSALYLCASSARGQATGNTIYFGEGSWLTVV.

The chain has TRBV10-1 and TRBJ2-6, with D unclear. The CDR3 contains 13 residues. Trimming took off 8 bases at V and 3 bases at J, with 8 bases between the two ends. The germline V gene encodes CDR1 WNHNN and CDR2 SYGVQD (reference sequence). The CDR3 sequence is CASGPYGANVLTF. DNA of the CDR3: TGCGCCAGCGGACCTTATGGGGCCAACGTCCTGACTTTC.

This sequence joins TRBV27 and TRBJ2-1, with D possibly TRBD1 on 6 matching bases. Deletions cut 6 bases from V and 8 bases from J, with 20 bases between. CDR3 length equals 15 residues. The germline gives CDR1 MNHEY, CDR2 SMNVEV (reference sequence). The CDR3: CASRDRDNPRYEQFF. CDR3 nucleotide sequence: TGTGCCAGCAGAGACCGGGACAACCCTCGGTATGAGCAGTTCTTC.

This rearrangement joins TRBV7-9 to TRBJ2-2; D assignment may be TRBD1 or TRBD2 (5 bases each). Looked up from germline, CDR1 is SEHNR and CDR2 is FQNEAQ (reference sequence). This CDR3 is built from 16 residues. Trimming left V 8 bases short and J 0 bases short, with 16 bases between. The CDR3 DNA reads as TGTGCCAGCTTGAGAGGGGCAGCACCGAACACCGGGGAGCTGTTTTTT. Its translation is CASLRGAAPNTGELFF. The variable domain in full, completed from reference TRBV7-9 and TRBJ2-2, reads DTGVSQNPRHKITKRGQNVTFRCDPISEHNRLYWYRQTLGQGPEFLTYFQNEAQLEKSRLLSDRFSAERPKGSFSTLEIQRTEQGDSAMYLCASLRGAAPNTGELFFGEGSRLTVL.

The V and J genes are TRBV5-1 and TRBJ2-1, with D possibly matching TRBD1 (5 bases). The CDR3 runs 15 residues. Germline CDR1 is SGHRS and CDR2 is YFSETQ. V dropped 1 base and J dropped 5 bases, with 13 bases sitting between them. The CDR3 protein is CASSLQGPPDNEQFF. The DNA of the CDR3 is TGCGCCAGCAGCTTGCAGGGCCCCCCAGACAATGAGCAGTTCTTC.